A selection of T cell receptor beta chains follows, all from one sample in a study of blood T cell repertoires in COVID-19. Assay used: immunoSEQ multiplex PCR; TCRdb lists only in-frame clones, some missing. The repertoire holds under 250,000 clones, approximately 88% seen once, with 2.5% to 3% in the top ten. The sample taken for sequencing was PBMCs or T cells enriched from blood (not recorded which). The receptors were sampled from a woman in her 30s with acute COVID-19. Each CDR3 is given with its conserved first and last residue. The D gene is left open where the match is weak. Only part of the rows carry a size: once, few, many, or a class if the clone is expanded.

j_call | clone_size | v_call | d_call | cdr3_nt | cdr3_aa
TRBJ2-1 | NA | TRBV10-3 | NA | TGTGCCACCCATACGGAAGGGGGTGAGCAGTTCTTC | CATHTEGGEQFF
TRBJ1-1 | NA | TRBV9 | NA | TGTGCCAGCAGCGCCGACCCAACAGGTACTGAAGCTTTCTTT | CASSADPTGTEAFF
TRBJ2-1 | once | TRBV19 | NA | TGTGCCAGTAGTCAACGCTTCCCCGGGGATGAGCAGTTCTTC | CASSQRFPGDEQFF
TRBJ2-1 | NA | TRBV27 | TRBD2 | TGTGCCAGCGAAAAGGCGGGGGGGCCGGGGAATGAGCAGTTCTTC | CASEKAGGPGNEQFF
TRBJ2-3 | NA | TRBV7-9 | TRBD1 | TGTGCCAGCAGCCCGTGGACAGGGAGCACAGATACGCAGTATTTT | CASSPWTGSTDTQYF
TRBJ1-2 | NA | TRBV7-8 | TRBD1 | TGTGCCAGCAGCCCGACAGGGCAGGACTATGGCTACACCTTC | CASSPTGQDYGYTF
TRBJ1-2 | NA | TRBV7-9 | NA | TGTGCCAGCAGCTTAACCCCAGGACAGTCTTATGGCTACACCTTC | CASSLTPGQSYGYTF
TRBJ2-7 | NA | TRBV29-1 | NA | TGCAGCGTTGTCAGGGGTTCCCCCTACGAGCAGTACTTC | CSVVRGSPYEQYF
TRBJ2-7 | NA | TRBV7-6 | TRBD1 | TGTGCCAGCAGCTTAGGACACAGGGGGCTGCGGGACGAGCAGTACTTC | CASSLGHRGLRDEQYF
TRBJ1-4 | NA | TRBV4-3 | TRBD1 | TGCGCCAGCAGCCAAGAGCCCCTCCGTTTGACAGGGGGACTGTTTTTT | CASSQEPLRLTGGLFF
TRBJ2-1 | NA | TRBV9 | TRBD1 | TGTGCCAGCAGCGAAAACGCGGGACAGGGGTCCTACAATGAGCAGTTCTTC | CASSENAGQGSYNEQFF
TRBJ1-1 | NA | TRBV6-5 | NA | TGTGCCAGCAGTAACGCGGCGGGCGGCACTGAAGCTTTCTTT | CASSNAAGGTEAFF
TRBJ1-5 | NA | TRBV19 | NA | TGTGCCAGTACTGGGGGGGCCTTGTCAAGCAATCAGCCCCAGCATTTT | CASTGGALSSNQPQHF
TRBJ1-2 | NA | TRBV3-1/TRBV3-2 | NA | TGTGCCAGCAGCCAGCAGGGGATCTATGGCTACACCTTC | CASSQQGIYGYTF
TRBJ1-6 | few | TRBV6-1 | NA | TGTGCCAGCAGTGAAGTGGACAGCGATTCACCCCTCCACTTT | CASSEVDSDSPLHF
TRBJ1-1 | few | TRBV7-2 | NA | TGTGCCAGCAGCTTAGCCGTGGCGAACACTGAAGCTTTCTTT | CASSLAVANTEAFF
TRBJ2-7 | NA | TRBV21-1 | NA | TGTGCCAGCAGCAAATCCCGCCGGGTGTTAGGGCAGTACTTC | CASSKSRRVLGQYF
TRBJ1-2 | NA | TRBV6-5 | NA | TGTGCCAGCAGTTACGAGACTAGGGGTGGCTACACCTTC | CASSYETRGGYTF
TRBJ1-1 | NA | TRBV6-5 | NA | TGTGCCAGCAGCAGACACTCGAACACTGAAGCTTTCTTT | CASSRHSNTEAFF
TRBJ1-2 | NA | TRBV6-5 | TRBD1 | TGTGCCAGCAGCCTAATAACAGGGGGCGGCTACACCTTC | CASSLITGGGYTF
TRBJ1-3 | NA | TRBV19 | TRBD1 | TGTGCCAGTAGTAGTGGGACAGGCCGTAACACCATATATTTT | CASSSGTGRNTIYF
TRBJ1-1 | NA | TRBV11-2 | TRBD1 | TGTGCCAGCAGCATAGGACAGGGCCTGACCCCTGAAGCTTTCTTT | CASSIGQGLTPEAFF
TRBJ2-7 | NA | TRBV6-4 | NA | TGTGCCAGCAGTGACTTGGACAGAGATCCCTACGAGCAGTACTTC | CASSDLDRDPYEQYF
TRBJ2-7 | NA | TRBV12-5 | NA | TGTGCTAGTGGTTTGTTCGGGGAGAACGAGCAGTACTTC | CASGLFGENEQYF
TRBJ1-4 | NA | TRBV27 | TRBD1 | TGTGCCAGCAGTCTGGGACAGTCTAATGAAAAACTGTTTTTT | CASSLGQSNEKLFF
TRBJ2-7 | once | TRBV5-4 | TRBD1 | TGTGCCAGCAGCTTCGAGCCGGACAGGGTCCGATACGAGCAGTACTTC | CASSFEPDRVRYEQYF
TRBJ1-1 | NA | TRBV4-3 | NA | TGCGCCAGCAGCCAAGGCCTCCTCACTGAGAAAGATCGTGAAGCTTTCTTT | CASSQGLLTEKDREAFF
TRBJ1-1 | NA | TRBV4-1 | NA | TGCGCCAGCAGCCAACAGGGTTTGGACACTGAAGCTTTCTTT | CASSQQGLDTEAFF
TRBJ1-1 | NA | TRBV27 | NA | TGTGCCAGCAGGAGGACAGAGAACACTGAAGCTTTCTTT | CASRRTENTEAFF
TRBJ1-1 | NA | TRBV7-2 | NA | TGTGCCAGCAGGTGGGACTCATCGAACACTGAAGCTTTCTTT | CASRWDSSNTEAFF
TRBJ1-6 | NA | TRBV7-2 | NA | TGTGCCAGCAGCTTAGTAGGGGGTCCTGGTTCACCCCTCCACTTT | CASSLVGGPGSPLHF
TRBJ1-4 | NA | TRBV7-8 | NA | TGTGCCAGCAGCTTAGGGTCCGGGTTGGGTAGTAATGAAAAACTGTTTTTT | CASSLGSGLGSNEKLFF
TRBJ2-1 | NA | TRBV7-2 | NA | TGTGCCAGCAGCCAGGGACTTCCGCACAATGAGCAGTTCTTC | CASSQGLPHNEQFF
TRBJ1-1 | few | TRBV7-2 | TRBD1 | TGTGCCAGCAGCTTCCGGGACAGGGGGTACACTGAAGCTTTCTTT | CASSFRDRGYTEAFF
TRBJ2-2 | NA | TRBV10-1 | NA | TGCGCCAGCAGTGAGGGACCGACGAGGGAGAACACCGGGGAGCTGTTTTTT | CASSEGPTRENTGELFF
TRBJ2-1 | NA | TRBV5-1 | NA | TGCGCCAGCAGCCTAATCCCCTACAATGAGCAGTTCTTC | CASSLIPYNEQFF
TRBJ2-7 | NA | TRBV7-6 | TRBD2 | TGTGCCAGCAGCTTAAGGACTAGCGGTTACGAGCAGTACTTC | CASSLRTSGYEQYF
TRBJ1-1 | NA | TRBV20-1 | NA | TGCAGTGCTAGTCGGGAGAACACTGAAGCTTTCTTT | CSASRENTEAFF
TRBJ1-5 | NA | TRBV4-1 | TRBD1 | TGCGCCAGCAGCCAAGAAGGGGGACAGGGCAACAATCAGCCCCAGCATTTT | CASSQEGGQGNNQPQHF
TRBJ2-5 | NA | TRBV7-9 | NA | TGTGCCAGCAGCTTAGGGAGGGCAGGGCGCGAGACCCAGTACTTC | CASSLGRAGRETQYF
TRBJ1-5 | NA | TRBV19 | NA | TGTGCCAGTAGTGGGGCAGGGGTCAATCAGCCCCAGCATTTT | CASSGAGVNQPQHF
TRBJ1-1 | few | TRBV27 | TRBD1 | TGTGCCAGCAGTCAGGACAGGGGGGAGGTGAGCGCTGAAGCTTTCTTT | CASSQDRGEVSAEAFF
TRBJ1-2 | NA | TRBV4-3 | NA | TGCGCCAGCAGCCAAGATTTTAACGGGGGCTACACCTTC | CASSQDFNGGYTF
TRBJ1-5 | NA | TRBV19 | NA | TGTGCCAGTACCCACAGAGATCAGCCCCAGCATTTT | CASTHRDQPQHF
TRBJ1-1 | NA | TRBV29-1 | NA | TGCAGCGTCGAGGGCCCGGGGATGAACACTGAAGCTTTCTTT | CSVEGPGMNTEAFF
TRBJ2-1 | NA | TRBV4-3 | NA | TGCGCCAGCAGCCAACAGCTAGGGGAAAACAATGAGCAGTTCTTC | CASSQQLGENNEQFF
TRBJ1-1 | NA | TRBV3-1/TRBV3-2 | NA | TGTGCCAGCAGCCAAGGGCAGAACACTGAAGCTTTCTTT | CASSQGQNTEAFF
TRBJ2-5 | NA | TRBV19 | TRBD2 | TGTGCCAGTAGTAGCGGGGGGTCGATCCAAGAGACCCAGTACTTC | CASSSGGSIQETQYF
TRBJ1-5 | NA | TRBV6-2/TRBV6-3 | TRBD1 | TGTGCCAGCAGCCCAGACAGGGATAATCAGCCCCAGCATTTT | CASSPDRDNQPQHF